This is a list of T cell receptor beta chains from one sample in a study of blood T cells in healthy people across ages. Using its own MiXCR run on the 5' RACE reads, TCRdb lists one record per CDR3 protein. The data contain 1.4 million or so distinct CDR3 sequences, roughly 43% of them singletons. Sequenced input: blood. These receptor sequences come from a woman aged 18-35 years in good health. Each CDR3 is given with its conserved first and last residue. Each record gives: clone size, D gene, V gene, J gene, CDR3 protein, CDR3 DNA. A D gene is named only where the DNA matches it firmly. Size is omitted from some rows. Given values are once, few, many or a class for expanded clones.

abundance: few; d_gene: NA; v_gene: TRBV7-6; j_gene: TRBJ2-6; CDR3aa: CASSFIPRSSGANVLTF; CDR3nt: TGTGCCAGCAGCTTCATCCCCCGGAGCTCTGGGGCCAACGTCCTGACTTTC
abundance: NA; d_gene: TRBD1; v_gene: TRBV20-1; j_gene: TRBJ1-1; CDR3aa: CSARDPTHRGTEAFF; CDR3nt: TGCAGTGCTAGAGATCCAACCCACAGGGGCACTGAAGCTTTCTTT
abundance: many; d_gene: NA; v_gene: TRBV7-8; j_gene: TRBJ1-4; CDR3aa: CASSLGITELFF; CDR3nt: TGTGCCAGCAGCTTAGGGATCACGGAACTGTTTTTT
abundance: few; d_gene: NA; v_gene: TRBV21-1; j_gene: TRBJ2-7; CDR3aa: CASSKGRIAAYYEQYF; CDR3nt: TGTGCCAGCAGCAAAGGGAGAATAGCGGCCTATTACGAGCAGTACTTC
abundance: NA; d_gene: TRBD1; v_gene: TRBV7-6; j_gene: TRBJ2-5; CDR3aa: CASSFRQGAFEETQYF; CDR3nt: TGTGCCAGCAGCTTTCGACAGGGGGCCTTCGAAGAGACCCAGTACTTC
abundance: few; d_gene: NA; v_gene: TRBV7-2; j_gene: TRBJ2-3; CDR3aa: CASSLEATFLTDTQYF; CDR3nt: TGTGCCAGCAGCTTAGAGGCAACGTTTCTTACAGATACGCAGTATTTT
abundance: NA; d_gene: TRBD2; v_gene: TRBV12-3/TRBV12-4; j_gene: TRBJ2-1; CDR3aa: CASSSGGGLRDEQFF; CDR3nt: TGTGCCAGCAGTTCTGGGGGGGGACTAAGGGATGAGCAGTTCTTC
abundance: NA; d_gene: NA; v_gene: TRBV20-1; j_gene: TRBJ1-5; CDR3aa: CSARTEINQPQHF; CDR3nt: TGCAGTGCTAGGACGGAAATCAATCAGCCCCAGCATTTT
abundance: NA; d_gene: TRBD1; v_gene: TRBV7-2; j_gene: TRBJ1-5; CDR3aa: CASSLLTGLEQPQHF; CDR3nt: TGTGCCAGCAGCTTACTGACAGGGCTTGAGCAGCCCCAGCATTTT
abundance: few; d_gene: NA; v_gene: TRBV20-1; j_gene: TRBJ1-1; CDR3aa: CSARRRDKGMNTEAFF; CDR3nt: TGCAGTGCTAGACGCCGGGACAAGGGCATGAACACTGAAGCTTTCTTT
abundance: NA; d_gene: TRBD2; v_gene: TRBV4-1; j_gene: TRBJ2-3; CDR3aa: CAGSQRRGVSSTDTQYF; CDR3nt: TGCGCCGGCAGCCAACGGCGGGGGGTTTCTAGCACAGATACGCAGTATTTT
abundance: NA; d_gene: NA; v_gene: TRBV30; j_gene: TRBJ1-2; CDR3aa: CAWSVRSSYGYTF; CDR3nt: TGTGCCTGGAGTGTACGGTCTTCCTATGGCTACACCTTC
abundance: NA; d_gene: NA; v_gene: TRBV28; j_gene: TRBJ2-3; CDR3aa: CASSLGGAEKDTQYF; CDR3nt: TGTGCCAGCAGTTTAGGGGGGGCGGAAAAAGATACGCAGTATTTT
abundance: few; d_gene: TRBD1; v_gene: TRBV28; j_gene: TRBJ1-6; CDR3aa: CASSRPRGQGSPLHF; CDR3nt: TGTGCCAGCAGCCGCCCTAGGGGACAGGGGTCACCCCTCCACTTT
abundance: few; d_gene: TRBD2; v_gene: TRBV6-2/TRBV6-3; j_gene: TRBJ2-1; CDR3aa: CASRGSGREYNEQFF; CDR3nt: TGTGCCAGCAGGGGGAGCGGGAGGGAATACAATGAGCAGTTCTTC
abundance: few; d_gene: NA; v_gene: TRBV18; j_gene: TRBJ2-2; CDR3aa: CASSASSARNTGELFF; CDR3nt: TGTGCCAGCTCAGCCTCTAGCGCAAGAAACACCGGGGAGCTGTTTTTT
abundance: few; d_gene: NA; v_gene: TRBV2; j_gene: TRBJ2-7; CDR3aa: CASVVEYEQYF; CDR3nt: TGTGCCAGCGTGGTGGAATACGAGCAGTACTTC
abundance: NA; d_gene: NA; v_gene: TRBV2; j_gene: TRBJ2-3; CDR3aa: CASSEWTRTTTDTQYF; CDR3nt: TGTGCCAGCAGTGAATGGACAAGGACTACCACAGATACGCAGTATTTT
abundance: NA; d_gene: TRBD1; v_gene: TRBV29-1; j_gene: TRBJ2-1; CDR3aa: CSAEIWDSDYNEQFF; CDR3nt: TGCAGCGCTGAAATTTGGGACAGTGACTACAATGAGCAGTTCTTC
abundance: NA; d_gene: NA; v_gene: TRBV9; j_gene: TRBJ2-7; CDR3aa: CASSGEGAGEQYF; CDR3nt: TGTGCCAGCAGCGGCGAGGGGGCGGGGGAGCAGTATTTC
abundance: few; d_gene: TRBD2; v_gene: TRBV4-2; j_gene: TRBJ2-1; CDR3aa: CASSQPGGNNEQFF; CDR3nt: TGTGCCAGCAGCCAACCGGGAGGGAACAATGAGCAGTTCTTC
abundance: NA; d_gene: TRBD2; v_gene: TRBV28; j_gene: TRBJ2-7; CDR3aa: CASSFPSGPYEQYF; CDR3nt: TGTGCCAGCAGTTTCCCTAGCGGCCCCTACGAGCAGTACTTC
abundance: NA; d_gene: NA; v_gene: TRBV20-1; j_gene: TRBJ1-4; CDR3aa: CSAPRAGGEKLFF; CDR3nt: TGCAGTGCCCCTCGGGCGGGGGGTGAAAAACTGTTTTTT
abundance: NA; d_gene: NA; v_gene: TRBV4-1; j_gene: TRBJ1-1; CDR3aa: CASRAGRTNTEAFF; CDR3nt: TGCGCCAGCAGGGCCGGACGGACGAACACTGAAGCTTTCTTT
abundance: few; d_gene: TRBD1; v_gene: TRBV7-9; j_gene: TRBJ1-4; CDR3aa: CASSYTTGGEKLFF; CDR3nt: TGTGCCAGCAGCTATACAACAGGGGGAGAAAAACTGTTTTTT
abundance: NA; d_gene: TRBD2; v_gene: TRBV3-1; j_gene: TRBJ2-1; CDR3aa: CASSQKGLAVYNEQFF; CDR3nt: TGTGCCAGCAGCCAGAAGGGCCTAGCGGTCTACAATGAGCAGTTCTTC